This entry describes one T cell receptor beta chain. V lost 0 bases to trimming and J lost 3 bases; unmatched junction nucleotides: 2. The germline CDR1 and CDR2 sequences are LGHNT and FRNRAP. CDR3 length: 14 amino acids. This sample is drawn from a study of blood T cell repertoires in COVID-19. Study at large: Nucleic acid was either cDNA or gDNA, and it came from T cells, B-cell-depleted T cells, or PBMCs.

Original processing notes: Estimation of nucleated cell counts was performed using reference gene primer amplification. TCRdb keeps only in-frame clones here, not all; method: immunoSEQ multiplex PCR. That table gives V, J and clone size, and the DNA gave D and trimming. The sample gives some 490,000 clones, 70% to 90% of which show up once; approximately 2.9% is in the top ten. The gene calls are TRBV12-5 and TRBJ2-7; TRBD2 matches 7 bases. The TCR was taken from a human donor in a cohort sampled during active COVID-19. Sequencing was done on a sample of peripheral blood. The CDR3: CASGLVPSGYEQYF. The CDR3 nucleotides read TGTGCTAGTGGTTTGGTGCCTAGCGGCTACGAGCAGTACTTC.